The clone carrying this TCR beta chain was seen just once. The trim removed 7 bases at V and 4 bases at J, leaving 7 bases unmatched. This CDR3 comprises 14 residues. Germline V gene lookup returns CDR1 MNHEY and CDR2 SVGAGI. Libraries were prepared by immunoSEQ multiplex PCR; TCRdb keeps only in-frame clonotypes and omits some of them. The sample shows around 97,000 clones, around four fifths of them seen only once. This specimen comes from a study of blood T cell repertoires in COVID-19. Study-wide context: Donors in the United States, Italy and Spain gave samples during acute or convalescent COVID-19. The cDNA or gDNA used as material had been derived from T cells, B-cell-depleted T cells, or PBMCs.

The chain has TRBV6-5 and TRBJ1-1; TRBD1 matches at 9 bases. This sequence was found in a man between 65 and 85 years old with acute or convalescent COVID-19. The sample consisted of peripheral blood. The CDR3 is CASIEGQGRTEAFF. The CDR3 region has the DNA TGTGCCAGCATCGAAGGACAGGGGCGCACTGAAGCTTTCTTT.